This T cell receptor beta chain comes out of a study of cytomegalovirus exposure and HLA in healthy donors. This clone was counted once. Assay: immunoSEQ multiplex PCR; the TCRdb copy retains only in-frame clones and omits some. The sample records approximately 200,000 clones, almost 90% being singletons. The CDR3 is 15 residues long. Unmatched junction bases numbered 9, after V lost 5 bases and J lost 5 bases. Germline loops: CDR1 SQVTM, CDR2 ANQGSEA. The chain combines TRBV29-1 with TRBJ2-5; 12 bases fit TRBD1. The receptor comes from a woman under 30 in good health and CMV-seronegative. The source material was PBMCs. The CDR3 DNA follows: TGCAGCGTTCGTCCGGGACAGGGGGCCTGGGAGACCCAGTACTTC. As protein: CSVRPGQGAWETQYF.